This is a list of T cell receptor beta chains from one sample in a study of CD8 T cells in Susac syndrome. Each CDR3 protein is one row after TCRdb ran MiXCR on the immunoSEQ multiplex PCR reads. This table has 45,000 or so distinct CDR3 sequences, 90% to 95% appearing once. What was sequenced was CD8+ T cells from PBMCs. These receptor sequences come from a human donor in good health. Both conserved end residues are trimmed from each CDR3.

V | CDR3
TRBV9 | ASSVGQSSGNTIY
TRBV27 | ASSLLTGMYEQY
TRBV27 | ASSTDRGEGGELF
TRBV15 | ATSSLGPGDQPQH
TRBV7-9 | ASSSLSSDSLQETQY
TRBV27 | ASSLSTGLETQY
TRBV15 | ATSRDRGASYEQY
TRBV28 | ASSFSDGYEQY
TRBV5-1 | ASSLAGAGEYEQY
TRBV15 | ATSSGTGGSGTQH
TRBV2 | ASAYYEQY
TRBV7-6 | ASSETPEGEQY
TRBV20-1 | SALPGGYEQY
TRBV28 | ASSLGAGLADEQY
TRBV29-1 | SALGGIGSYNEQF
TRBV5-6 | ASSARSWGTQY
TRBV28 | ASSTTWDTEAF
TRBV5-1 | ASNLGRANTGELF
TRBV20-1 | SARGGQREKGGELF
TRBV2 | ASSPTSGRVYEQY
TRBV7-6 | ASSLDPREQY
TRBV15 | ATGAGNNEQF
TRBV27 | ASSQGFGGVNEQF
TRBV27 | ASSLAGGFEQY
TRBV28 | ASSFTGTSSYEQY
TRBV2 | ARTDRTRIGYT
TRBV27 | ASSPNPTGLAASTDTQY
TRBV2 | ASSEDLLADDQETQY
TRBV2 | ASRGTSGASYEQY
TRBV20-1 | SAREGSYEQY
TRBV29-1 | SVTGGSSGMPSYEQY
TRBV13 | ASSPLNRVETQY
TRBV13 | ASSVSGRAYEQY
TRBV29-1 | SARNFYEQY
TRBV13 | ASSAGGQSSTDTQY
TRBV7-6 | ATGGGELF